One sample yielded the 18 T cell receptor beta chains listed below, sequenced in a study of neurological immune-mediated disorders. TCRdb reanalysed the 5' RACE reads using MiXCR and keeps one entry per CDR3 protein. Among under 80,000 distinct CDR3 sequences listed, 5.2% were seen once. Sequencing was performed on PBMCs. These receptors originate from a woman younger than 45 with multiple sclerosis.

This clonotype was found many times. The chain links TRBV9 to TRBJ1-1; TRBD1 matches at 10 bases. The V gene's germline CDR1 is SGDLS and CDR2 YYNGEE. The CDR3 covers 16 residues. Losses at the gene ends were 3 bases for V and 4 bases for J; bases not matched to a gene: 9. Here the CDR3 DNA reads TGTGCCAGCAGCGCCCGGGACAGGGGTGGGGGCACTGAAGCTTTCTTT. Amino acid sequence: CASSARDRGGGTEAFF.

This clonotype was recorded many times. The V and J genes are TRBV12-3 or TRBV12-4 and TRBJ1-4, with D unresolved. Trimming took 4 bases from V and 8 from J, leaving 11 bases between them. The CDR3 extends over 13 amino acids. DNA of the CDR3: TGTGCCAGCAGTTACGGGGTGGGCGAAAAACTGTTTTTT. The encoded protein is CASSYGVGEKLFF.

The chain carries TRBV20-1 and TRBJ2-4; possible D gene TRBD1, 7 bases. CDR3 size: 15 residues. V lost 0 bases and J lost 8, with 17 bases in between. Germline assignment: CDR1 DFQATT and CDR2 SNEGSKA (reference sequence). The CDR3 region is CSARDPRGARDIQYF. For the CDR3, the DNA is TGCAGTGCTAGAGATCCCAGGGGGGCGCGGGACATTCAGTACTTC.

The table lists this clonotype with a few counts. The chain links TRBV5-1 to TRBJ1-2; 12 bases are a match to TRBD1. The germline V gene has CDR1 SGHRS and CDR2 YFSETQ. V was clipped by 3 bases and J by 7 bases; unmatched bases: 4. This CDR3 has 14 residues. The CDR3 nucleotides are TGCGCCAGCAGCTCCGGGACAGGGGGCTTTGGCTACACCTTC. Protein: CASSSGTGGFGYTF.

V gene TRBV5-1 combines with J gene TRBJ1-5; D is perhaps TRBD1 (5 bases). Trimming stripped 0 bases from V and 5 bases from J, with 9 bases between. The CDR3 length is 14 residues. Germline lookup yields CDR1 SGHRS and CDR2 YFSETQ. The CDR3 DNA reads as TGCGCCAGCAGCTTGGCGTCGACAGATCAGCCCCAGCATTTT. Translation gives CASSLASTDQPQHF.

CDR3 sequence (DNA): TGTGCCAGCAGCTTGGTGGGGACAGGTCAGGTCGATGAGCAGTTCTTC. Encoded protein: CASSLVGTGQVDEQFF. This chain uses TRBV5-6 with TRBJ2-1; TRBD1 agrees at 8 bases. CDR1 is SGHDT and CDR2 is YYEEEE in the germline V gene. This CDR3 region has 16 residues. With 0 bases clipped from V and 8 bases from J, the junction kept 10 bases outside the gene matches. Combining the CDR3 with reference TRBV5-6 and TRBJ2-1 gives the whole variable domain DAGVTQSPTHLIKTRGQQVTLRCSPKSGHDTVSWYQQALGQGPQFIFQYYEEEERQRGNFPDRFSGHQFPNYSSELNVNALLLGDSALYLCASSLVGTGQVDEQFFGPGTRLTVL.

This clonotype was found a few times. The chain combines TRBV5-1 with TRBJ2-1; 10 bases are shared with TRBD2. Looked up from germline, CDR1 is SGHRS and CDR2 is YFSETQ. Trimming at V came to 0 bases and at J to 10 bases, leaving 10 bases not matched to a gene. This CDR3 comprises 16 residues. The CDR3 here is CASSLDIAGGSREQFF. CDR3 coding DNA: TGCGCCAGCAGCTTGGATATAGCGGGGGGCTCCAGGGAGCAGTTCTTC.

In its sample, this clonotype was seen a few times. The chain employs TRBV6-1 and TRBJ1-2, with D possibly being TRBD1 (6 bases). CDR3 length: 12 residues. The V end was cut by 6 bases, the J end by 8 bases, with 13 bases between. Germline V lookup: CDR1 MNHNS, CDR2 SASEGT. The DNA of the CDR3 is TGTGCCAGCAGAGAGGGGGTCCTAGGCTACACCTTC. It yields the protein CASREGVLGYTF.

This clonotype was seen repeatedly, ten times or more. The V and J genes are TRBV28 and TRBJ1-1, with D possibly TRBD1 on 5 matching bases. V was pared by 5 bases and J by 4 bases, with 14 bases between. Germline CDR1 reads MDHEN; CDR2 reads SYDVKM. This CDR3 has 14 amino acids. CDR3 coding DNA: TGTGCCAGCAGTGGGGGACGGGGAGGCACTGAAGCTTTCTTT. Encoded protein: CASSGGRGGTEAFF.

This clonotype was seen at least ten times. The rearrangement links TRBV20-1 to TRBJ1-4, with D unresolved. From germline, CDR1 is DFQATT and CDR2 SNEGSKA (reference sequence). This CDR3 is built from 12 residues. V shed 6 bases and J shed 4 bases, with 9 bases lying between them. CDR3 bases: TGCAGTGCCCCCCGCTATAATGAAAAACTGTTTTTT. Encoded protein: CSAPRYNEKLFF.

As concerns this clonotype: The junction does not match germline at one end; this may be a read error. The chain uses TRBV28 and TRBJ1-5; possibly TRBD1 for D (6 bases). The germline gives CDR1 MDHEN, CDR2 SYDVKM. The CDR3 is 16 residues long. CDR3 in DNA: TGTGCCAGCAGTTTATCGTACGGCGGGGGCAATCAGCCCCAGAATTTT. Translation: CASSLSYGGGNQPQNF.

This clonotype occurred many times. This chain uses TRBV5-5 with TRBJ1-3; no clear D. The germline CDR1 and CDR2 sequences are SGHKS and YYEKEE (reference sequence). CDR3 length equals 12 residues. V was cut by 3 bases and J by 9 bases, with 10 bases left in between. The chain's CDR3 is CASSWSGGTIYF. In DNA form, the CDR3 reads TGTGCCAGCAGCTGGAGTGGTGGCACCATATATTTT.

This clonotype came up a few times. This chain joins TRBV3-1 and TRBJ2-3; D call uncertain. The V end was cut by 2 bases, the J end by 3 bases, with 12 bases between. This CDR3 comprises 15 residues. Looked up from germline, CDR1 is LGHDT and CDR2 is YNNKEL (reference sequence). The CDR3 nucleotides are TGTGCCAGCAGCCAACCAGGTGCTGTAACAGATACGCAGTATTTT. It translates to CASSQPGAVTDTQYF.

This clonotype appeared many times. DNA of the CDR3: TGTGCCAGCAGCCAAGCGAGCGGGGGACTCACCTACAATGAGCAGTTCTTC. Translated: CASSQASGGLTYNEQFF. The chain couples TRBV4-2 to TRBJ2-1, with 8 bases identical to TRBD2. Germline CDR1 is LGHNA and CDR2 is YNFKEQ. The CDR3 length is 17 residues. The J segment lost 2 bases and the V segment lost 1 base, leaving 7 bases of the junction unmatched.

This clonotype came up many times. The rearrangement uses TRBV28 and TRBJ2-4; tentative D call: TRBD1 (5 bases). With 2 bases removed from V and 9 bases from J, the gap between germline ends came to 11 bases. This CDR3 comprises 13 residues. CDR1 MDHEN and CDR2 SYDVKM come from the germline V gene. DNA for the CDR3: TGTGCCAGCAGTTTAGGGGCAGAGCCCATTCAGTACTTC. It codes for CASSLGAEPIQYF.

There are many counts of this clonotype. The J gene is TRBJ2-3, the V gene TRBV7-3; perhaps TRBD2 as D (6 bases). Trimming took off 1 base at V and 2 bases at J, with 13 bases between the two ends. The CDR3 consists of 16 residues. CDR1 SGHTA and CDR2 FQGTGA come from the germline V gene. The CDR3 sequence: CASSLMGRGDTDTQYF. CDR3 DNA: TGTGCCAGCAGCTTAATGGGGCGGGGTGACACAGATACGCAGTATTTT.

The chain couples TRBV5-4 to TRBJ1-1; 12 bases are a match to TRBD1. CDR3 length: 17 residues. Germline V gene lookup returns CDR1 SGHNT and CDR2 YYREEE (reference sequence). V lost 4 bases to trimming and J lost 0 bases; unmatched junction nucleotides: 7. Here the CDR3 reads CASSGTGGGFLNTEAFF. The CDR3 DNA is TGTGCCAGCAGCGGGACAGGGGGCGGTTTTTTGAACACTGAAGCTTTCTTT.

The rearrangement links TRBV20-1 to TRBJ2-4, with D possibly TRBD1 on 6 matching bases. This CDR3 region has 14 residues. V shed 0 bases and J shed 7 bases, with 13 bases lying between them. Germline CDR1 is DFQATT and CDR2 is SNEGSKA (reference sequence). The CDR3 DNA sequence: TGCAGTGCTAGAGATCCCAAAAGGGGGAACATTCAGTACTTC. It codes for CSARDPKRGNIQYF.